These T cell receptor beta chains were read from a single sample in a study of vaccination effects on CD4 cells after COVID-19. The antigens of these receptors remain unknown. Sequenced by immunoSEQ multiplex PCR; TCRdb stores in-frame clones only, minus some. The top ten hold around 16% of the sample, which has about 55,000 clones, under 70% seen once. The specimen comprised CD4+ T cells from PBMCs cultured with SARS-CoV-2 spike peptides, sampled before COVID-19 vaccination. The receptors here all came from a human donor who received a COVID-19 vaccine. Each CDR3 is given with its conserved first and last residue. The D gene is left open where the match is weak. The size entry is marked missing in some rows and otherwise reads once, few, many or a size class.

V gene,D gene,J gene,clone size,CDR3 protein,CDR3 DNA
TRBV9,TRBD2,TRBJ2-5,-,CASSVESGRGGETQYF,TGTGCCAGCAGCGTAGAGTCCGGGAGGGGCGGGGAGACCCAGTACTTC
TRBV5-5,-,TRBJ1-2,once,CASSLMTDGYTF,TGTGCCAGCAGCTTAATGACAGATGGCTACACCTTC
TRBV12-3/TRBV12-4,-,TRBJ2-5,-,CASSWTEETQYF,TGTGCCAGCAGCTGGACAGAAGAGACCCAGTACTTC
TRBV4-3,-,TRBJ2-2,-,CASSPDTSNTGELFF,TGCGCCAGCAGCCCAGACACCTCGAACACCGGGGAGCTGTTTTTT
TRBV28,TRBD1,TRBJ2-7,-,CASGTGDSGEQYF,TGTGCCAGCGGGACAGGGGATTCGGGCGAGCAGTACTTC
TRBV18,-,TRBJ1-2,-,CASSENGYGYTF,TGTGCCAGCTCCGAGAATGGTTATGGCTACACCTTC
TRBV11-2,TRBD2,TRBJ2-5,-,CASSLGLAGGLETQYF,TGTGCCAGCAGCTTGGGACTAGCGGGAGGGTTAGAGACCCAGTACTTC
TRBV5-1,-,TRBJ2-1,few,CASSLDSSYNEQFF,TGCGCCAGCAGCTTGGACAGCTCCTACAATGAGCAGTTCTTC
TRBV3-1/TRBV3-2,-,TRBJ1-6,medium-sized,CASSHGTANSPLHF,TGTGCCAGCAGCCATGGGACCGCTAATTCACCCCTCCACTTT
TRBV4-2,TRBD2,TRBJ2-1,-,CASSQELAGGYGNEQFF,TGTGCCAGCAGCCAAGAACTAGCGGGGGGCTATGGTAATGAGCAGTTCTTC
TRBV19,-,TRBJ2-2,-,CASSNHQLTGELFF,TGTGCCAGTAGTAACCATCAGCTCACCGGGGAGCTGTTTTTT
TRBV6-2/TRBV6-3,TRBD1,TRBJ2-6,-,CASSFDPGTGAFSGANVLTF,TGTGCCAGCAGTTTCGACCCCGGGACAGGTGCCTTCTCTGGGGCCAACGTCCTGACTTTC
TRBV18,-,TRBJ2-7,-,CASSPQEGPYEQYF,TGTGCCAGCTCACCACAGGAGGGGCCCTACGAGCAGTACTTC
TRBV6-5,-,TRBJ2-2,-,CASEPENTGELFF,TGTGCCAGCGAACCGGAGAACACCGGGGAGCTGTTTTTT
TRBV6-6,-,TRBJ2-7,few,CASGPNDYEQYF,TGTGCCAGCGGCCCCAACGACTACGAGCAGTACTTC
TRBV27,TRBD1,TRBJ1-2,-,CASRTGGTGYTF,TGTGCCAGCAGGACAGGGGGCACGGGCTACACCTTC
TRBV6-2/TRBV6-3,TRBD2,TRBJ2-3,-,CASSYSSGGRNTQYF,TGTGCCAGCAGTTACTCCTCGGGAGGCAGGAATACGCAGTATTTT
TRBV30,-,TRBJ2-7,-,CAWGRVEQYF,TGTGCCTGGGGGCGGGTCGAGCAGTACTTC
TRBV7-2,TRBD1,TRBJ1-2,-,CASSPWTGGYGYTF,TGTGCCAGCAGCCCTTGGACAGGGGGCTATGGCTACACCTTC
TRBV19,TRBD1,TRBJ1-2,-,CASSISGTDHYGYTF,TGTGCCAGTAGTATTTCCGGGACAGATCACTATGGCTACACCTTC
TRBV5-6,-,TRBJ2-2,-,CASSLEAGRGTGELFF,TGTGCCAGCAGCTTGGAGGCGGGTCGTGGCACCGGGGAGCTGTTTTTT
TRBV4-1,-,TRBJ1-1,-,CASSPTGMNTEAFF,TGCGCCAGCAGCCCGACGGGTATGAACACTGAAGCTTTCTTT